The T cell receptor (beta chain) under discussion was sequenced for a study of Tregs in tolerant kidney transplant recipients. TCRdb's table, derived via immunoSEQ multiplex PCR, lists solely in-frame clones and lacks some. The sample contains around 15,000 clones, around 80% of which appear only once. The CDR3 totals 17 residues. Germline V gives CDR1 LNHDA, CDR2 SQIVND (reference sequence). Trimming removed 9 bases at V and 0 bases at J, with 21 bases between. This chain joins TRBV19 and TRBJ2-1; D call uncertain. The sequencing here drew on Tregs from blood, taken before the transplant. The receptor was isolated from a human donor who received a combined kidney and bone marrow transplant. The CDR3 region is CASSGSFSHNSYNEQFF. As DNA, the CDR3 is TGTGCCAGCTCAGGAAGCTTCTCGCATAACTCCTACAATGAGCAGTTCTTC.